A selection of T cell receptor beta chains follows, all from one sample in a study of blood T cell repertoires in COVID-19. Only in-frame clones appear in the TCRdb table, and some are missing; sequencing was by immunoSEQ multiplex PCR. The top ten clones hold around 9.4% of a sample with some 74,000 clones, around 80% of them seen once. Sequences were obtained from peripheral blood. These receptors were taken from a woman in her fifties or sixties with acute or convalescent COVID-19. CDR3s include the opening cysteine and the closing phenylalanine or tryptophan. The D gene is left open where the match is weak. A clone size is listed for some rows: how often the clone was seen (once, few, many), or a class if it is expanded.

J: TRBJ1-2; size: -; D: TRBD1; V: TRBV30; CDR3: CAWKGQGNYGYTF; DNA: TGTGCCTGGAAAGGACAGGGGAATTATGGCTACACCTTC
J: TRBJ2-1; size: -; D: TRBD2; V: TRBV20-1; CDR3: CSVWGGDQQFF; DNA: TGCAGTGTTTGGGGGGGTGATCAGCAGTTCTTC
J: TRBJ1-4; size: -; D: -; V: TRBV10-3; CDR3: CAISEVLNEKLFF; DNA: TGTGCCATCAGTGAGGTCCTTAATGAAAAACTGTTTTTT
J: TRBJ1-4; size: -; D: -; V: TRBV30; CDR3: CAWNPGSTNEKLFF; DNA: TGTGCCTGGAACCCGGGGTCAACTAATGAAAAACTGTTTTTT
J: TRBJ2-7; size: -; D: -; V: TRBV5-1; CDR3: CASSFAASYEQYF; DNA: TGCGCCAGCAGCTTTGCGGCATCCTACGAGCAGTACTTC
J: TRBJ2-2; size: -; D: TRBD2; V: TRBV7-2; CDR3: CASSLVGGLVVSGELFF; DNA: TGTGCCAGCAGCTTAGTGGGTGGACTAGTAGTTTCCGGGGAGCTGTTTTTT
J: TRBJ1-2; size: once; D: TRBD1; V: TRBV6-1; CDR3: CASSESHRGNYGYTF; DNA: TGTGCCAGCAGTGAGTCGCACAGGGGGAACTATGGCTACACCTTC
J: TRBJ1-1; size: -; D: -; V: TRBV4-2; CDR3: CASSQAVVTEAFF; DNA: TGTGCCAGCAGCCAAGCGGTGGTAACTGAAGCTTTCTTT
J: TRBJ1-5; size: -; D: -; V: TRBV19; CDR3: CASSIQSISNQPQHF; DNA: TGTGCCAGTAGTATACAGTCGATTAGCAATCAGCCCCAGCATTTT
J: TRBJ1-6; size: -; D: -; V: TRBV12-3/TRBV12-4; CDR3: CASSISGVGPLHF; DNA: TGTGCCAGCAGCATCTCCGGGGTTGGCCCCCTCCACTTT
J: TRBJ2-1; size: few; D: -; V: TRBV27; CDR3: CASRNTSFYEQFF; DNA: TGTGCCAGCAGGAATACTAGCTTCTATGAGCAGTTCTTC